The TCR beta chain under discussion was sequenced for a study of T-cell reconstitution after alpha-beta-depleted transplantation in children. This CDR3 is built from 15 residues. V dropped 3 bases and J dropped 3; count of bases not matched to a gene: 6. Germline loops: CDR1 KGHSH, CDR2 LQKENI. Study findings and constraints: From surviving recipient T cells and thymic progenitors came the high day-60 TCRbeta diversity observed in some patients. T cells produced anew were the main source of T-cell counts and diversity one year after transplant.

It was with unique molecular identifiers that the TCRbeta library was prepared. TCRdb re-called the PCR reads with MiXCR, one entry per CDR3 protein. The sample lists 500,000 to 650,000 distinct CDR3 sequences, 10% to 15% occurring once. Details on this clonotype: Antigen specificity is unknown.

This chain connects TRBV18 to TRBJ1-1; 8 bases are shared with TRBD1. The sequence came from a male patient aged 10 to 17 who had a stem cell transplant for acute myeloid leukemia, so the T cells may come from the graft donor. The specimen was PBMCs, mostly from graft donor cells, collected 360 days after TCRalphabeta/CD19-depleted stem cell transplant. The CDR3 nucleotides are TGTGCCAGCTCACCTCAGGGGGCGGTTGACACTGAAGCTTTCTTT. The encoded protein is CASSPQGAVDTEAFF.